Below, 32 T cell receptor beta chains from the same sample are listed, as sequenced in a study of blood T cell repertoires in COVID-19. Repertoires were generated with immunoSEQ multiplex PCR, while TCRdb's copy carries only in-frame clones and drops some. The sample shows around 160,000 clones, over 75% of them seen only once. What was sequenced was PBMCs or T cells enriched from blood (not recorded which). These receptors originate from a man aged 45-65 years who had recovered from COVID-19.

The chain uses TRBV11-2 and TRBJ2-3; 11 positions match TRBD1. The V and J ends lost 5 bases and 6 bases, in that order; junction bases with no gene match: 7. The CDR3 extends over 15 amino acids. CDR1 is SGHAT, CDR2 FQNNGV, per germline. The CDR3 nucleotides are TGTGCCAGCAGCCTAAGGACAGGGGGCCTTGATACGCAGTATTTT. It specifies CASSLRTGGLDTQYF.

Written as DNA, the CDR3 is TGTGCCAGCAGCCGAGGGGGCTGGAACACTGAAGCTTTCTTT. Translation gives CASSRGGWNTEAFF. The rearrangement joins TRBV14 to TRBJ1-1; 7 bases fit TRBD1. Germline V gene sequence: CDR1 SGHDN, CDR2 FVKESK. The CDR3 has 14 amino acids. V lost 4 bases, J lost 1 base, and 3 bases stayed unmatched.

V gene TRBV6-5 combines with J gene TRBJ2-1; 9 bases are shared with TRBD1. This CDR3 contains 15 residues. Germline lookup yields CDR1 MNHEY and CDR2 SVGAGI. Trimming removed 6 bases from V and 3 bases from J; junction bases left unmatched: 6. The CDR3 region has the DNA TGTGCCAGCAGCCTTTCGACAGGGGGCTACAATGAGCAGTTCTTC. Its protein product is CASSLSTGGYNEQFF.

This chain uses TRBV12-3 or TRBV12-4 with TRBJ2-7, with D possibly TRBD2 on 5 matching bases. Trimming cost V 2 bases and J 5 bases, with 7 bases left between them. The CDR3 contains 12 residues. CDR3 DNA: TGTGCCAGCAGTTTACAGAGGGACGAGCAGTACTTC. Its translation: CASSLQRDEQYF.

The V and J genes are TRBV6-1 and TRBJ1-2; the D is unclear. V was shortened by 3 bases and J by 3 bases, with 8 bases between the two germline ends. This CDR3 is 13 amino acids long. Germline V gene lookup returns CDR1 MNHNS and CDR2 SASEGT. CDR3 DNA sequence: TGTGCCAGCAGTGAGGCAGGATACTATGGCTACACCTTC. It specifies CASSEAGYYGYTF.

This clone has a handful of counts. The chain is built from TRBV28 and TRBJ2-7; TRBD1 might be the D (6 bases). Germline CDR1 and CDR2: MDHEN and SYDVKM. CDR3 length equals 12 residues. Trimming took 6 bases from V and 10 from J, leaving 16 bases between them. The CDR3, as DNA: TGTGCCAGCAGCCTGGTTGGGGGCGCTCAGTACTTC. This gives the protein CASSLVGGAQYF.

The rearrangement joins TRBV29-1 to TRBJ1-2; 7 positions agree with TRBD1. Germline CDR1 and CDR2: SQVTM and ANQGSEA. This CDR3 is built from 13 residues. V lost 6 bases to trimming and J lost 7 bases; unmatched junction nucleotides: 11. For the CDR3, the DNA is TGCAGCGTGGCACAGACAGGGTTCGGTGGCTACACCTTC. This translates into CSVAQTGFGGYTF.

The rearrangement joins TRBV7-2 to TRBJ2-5, with 7 bases aligning to TRBD1. Looked up from germline, CDR1 is SGHTA and CDR2 is FQGNSA. CDR3 length: 15 residues. Losses at the gene ends were 5 bases for V and 5 bases for J; bases not matched to a gene: 11. The CDR3 DNA sequence: TGTGCCAGCAGCCCCGACAGGGCAGGTCGGGAGACCCAGTACTTC. Protein product: CASSPDRAGRETQYF.

The chain is built from TRBV5-8 and TRBJ1-2; possible D gene TRBD1, 6 bases. The V gene's germline CDR1 is SGHTS and CDR2 YDEGEE. CDR3 length equals 14 residues. Trimming shortened V by 3 bases and J by 5 bases, and 14 bases separated the two germline ends. Written as DNA, the CDR3 is TGTGCCAGCAGCTACAGGGATTTCGGGTATGGCTACACCTTC. Its translation: CASSYRDFGYGYTF.

In this sample, this clone turned up once. V and J are TRBV7-6 and TRBJ2-1, with TRBD2 matching over 10 bases. Trimming cost V 5 bases and J 3 bases; bases outside gene matches: 13. Germline loops: CDR1 SGHVS, CDR2 FNYEAQ. This CDR3 contains 18 residues. This CDR3 is CASSLTGLAAKFYNEQFF. The CDR3 coding sequence is TGTGCCAGCAGCCTCACTGGACTAGCGGCTAAATTCTACAATGAGCAGTTCTTC. Complete variable domain (other parts from reference TRBV7-6 and TRBJ2-1): GAGVSQSPRYKVTKRGQDVALRCDPISGHVSLYWYRQALGQGPEFLTYFNYEAQQDKSGLPNDRFSAERPEGSISTLTIQRTEQRDSAMYRCASSLTGLAAKFYNEQFFGPGTRLTVL.

This chain links TRBV28 with TRBJ1-4; 11 bases map to TRBD1. Germline V lookup: CDR1 MDHEN, CDR2 SYDVKM. The trim removed 5 bases at V and 6 bases at J, leaving 5 bases unmatched. This CDR3 has 15 residues. In nucleotides, the CDR3 is TGTGCCAGCAGTCGGGACAGGGGGTCTTATGAAAAACTGTTTTTT. Protein: CASSRDRGSYEKLFF.

In this sample, this clone turned up once. V and J are TRBV28 and TRBJ1-5, with TRBD1 matching 8 bases. The CDR3 has 14 residues. Unmatched junction bases numbered 5, after V lost 4 bases and J lost 6 bases. CDR1 and CDR2 from the germline V gene are MDHEN and SYDVKM. In DNA form, the CDR3 reads TGTGCCAGCAGTTCGGCGGGGACAGGTCAGCCCCAGCATTTT. Translated, it gives CASSSAGTGQPQHF. Based on the CDR3 plus reference TRBV28 and TRBJ1-5, the full variable domain is DVKVTQSSRYLVKRTGEKVFLECVQDMDHENMFWYRQDPGLGLRLIYFSYDVKMKEKGDIPEGYSVSREKKERFSLILESASTNQTSMYLCASSSAGTGQPQHFGDGTRLSIL.

The V call is TRBV5-4, the J call TRBJ2-2; 8 bases line up with TRBD2. After removal of 3 bases from V and 6 bases from J, the junction contained 13 bases not matched to a gene. The CDR3 length is 17 residues. Germline-derived CDR1 and CDR2 are SGHNT and YYREEE (reference sequence). This CDR3 is CASSSKTGTSLAGELFF. As DNA, the CDR3 is TGTGCCAGCAGCTCTAAAACCGGGACTAGTCTCGCCGGGGAGCTGTTTTTT.

The CDR3 reads CASSVGDGEAFF. The DNA of the CDR3 is TGTGCCAGCAGCGTCGGGGATGGTGAAGCTTTCTTT. The chain employs TRBV9 and TRBJ1-1; D is unresolved. This CDR3 comprises 12 residues. With 2 bases removed from V and 7 bases from J, the gap between germline ends came to 9 bases. CDR1 is SGDLS, CDR2 YYNGEE, per germline.

The rearrangement uses TRBV14 and TRBJ2-5; TRBD2 matches at 11 bases. The germline V gene encodes CDR1 SGHDN and CDR2 FVKESK. The CDR3 covers 19 residues. After removal of 2 bases from V and 7 bases from J, the junction contained 18 bases not matched to a gene. CDR3 coding DNA: TGTGCCAGCAGCCAATACTCTAGCGGGGGGACCCGAGCGCTGGGGACCCAGTACTTC. Protein sequence: CASSQYSSGGTRALGTQYF.

As concerns this clone: Its ends do not fully match the called genes, so a read error is possible. This chain uses TRBV7-9 with TRBJ2-1, with TRBD2 matching over 15 bases. Germline V gene lookup returns CDR1 SEHNR and CDR2 FQNEAQ (reference sequence). The CDR3 spans 18 residues. The CDR3 region is CASRLVVGLAGGRYEQFF. The CDR3 DNA sequence: TGTGCCAGCCGCTTAGTTGTGGGACTAGCGGGGGGAAGGTATGAGCAGTTCTTC.

This chain links TRBV3-1 (or the pseudogene TRBV3-2) with TRBJ1-2; D unresolved. The germline gives CDR1 LGHDT, CDR2 YNNKEL (reference sequence). Trimming shortened V by 1 base and J by 2 bases, and 5 bases separated the two germline ends. This CDR3 region has 13 residues. The CDR3 region has the DNA TGTGCCAGCAGCCAAGGGCCCAACTATGGCTACACCTTC. The encoded protein is CASSQGPNYGYTF.

The V call is TRBV12-5, the J call TRBJ2-7; D is unresolved. Germline V gene sequence: CDR1 LGHNT, CDR2 FRNRAP. The CDR3 totals 10 residues. V lost 4 bases and J lost 5, with 3 bases in between. In DNA form, the CDR3 reads TGTGCTAGTGGTTGGCACGAGCAGTACTTC. This gives the protein CASGWHEQYF.

The CDR3 protein is CAVSNPGGGGTGELFF. Here the CDR3 DNA reads TGTGCCGTTAGCAACCCGGGCGGCGGGGGGACCGGGGAGCTGTTTTTT. The chain carries TRBV19 and TRBJ2-2, with TRBD2 matching over 8 bases. Trimming removed 11 bases from V and 5 bases from J; junction bases left unmatched: 16. The CDR3 runs 16 residues. CDR1 and CDR2 (germline): LNHDA, SQIVND (reference sequence).

V is TRBV28 and J is TRBJ1-4, with 7 nucleotides matching TRBD1. J was trimmed by 7 bases and V by 6 bases; bases with no gene match: 5. The CDR3 is made up of 13 amino acids. Germline CDR1 MDHEN, CDR2 SYDVKM. The DNA for the CDR3 is TGTGCCAGCAGGATACAGGGGATTGAAAAACTGTTTTTT. Translation gives CASRIQGIEKLFF.

The chain carries TRBV7-9 and TRBJ2-7; no reliable D call. V lost 1 base and J 3 bases, leaving 4 bases between the germline ends. The CDR3 consists of 12 residues. Germline V CDR1 and CDR2: SEHNR, FQNEAQ (reference sequence). CDR3 residues: CASSLGSYEQYF. CDR3 DNA: TGTGCCAGCAGCTTAGGCAGCTACGAGCAGTACTTC.

This chain connects TRBV15 to TRBJ2-7; a possible D gene is TRBD2 (5 bases). The V gene's germline CDR1 is LNHNV and CDR2 YYDKDF (reference sequence). Trimming removed 4 bases from V and 2 bases from J, with 15 bases in between. There are 15 residues in the CDR3. The CDR3 is CATSISSGVTYEQYF. The DNA of the CDR3 is TGTGCCACCAGCATCTCGTCCGGGGTTACCTACGAGCAGTACTTC.

The rearrangement links TRBV6-6 to TRBJ2-1, with D perhaps matching TRBD2 (5 bases). CDR1 is MNHNY and CDR2 is SVGAGI in the germline V gene (reference sequence). The CDR3 consists of 12 residues. V lost 5 bases and J 7 bases, leaving 9 bases between the germline ends. Here the CDR3 DNA reads TGTGCCAGCAGTATTACGGGGAATGAGCAGTTCTTC. As protein: CASSITGNEQFF.

There are a few counts of this clone. The J gene is TRBJ2-5, the V gene TRBV2, with TRBD2 identical over 10 bases. Trimming cost V 2 bases and J 3 bases; bases outside gene matches: 6. Germline CDR1 is SNHLY and CDR2 is FYNNEI. The CDR3 covers 16 residues. CDR3: CASSERWLAGEETQYF. For the CDR3, the DNA is TGTGCCAGCAGTGAAAGGTGGCTAGCGGGAGAAGAGACCCAGTACTTC.

CDR3 coding DNA: TGTGCCAGCAGTCCCGGGGACAGGAGCTACGAGCAGTACTTC. Protein sequence: CASSPGDRSYEQYF. The rearrangement uses TRBV6-5 and TRBJ2-7; 8 bases line up with TRBD1. V shed 5 bases, J shed 3 bases, and the junction held 6 bases outside the gene matches. CDR3 length: 14 residues. CDR1 MNHEY and CDR2 SVGAGI come from the germline V gene.

The CDR3 here is CASSPITFSYEQYF. The CDR3 bases are TGTGCCAGCAGCCCAATAACTTTCTCCTACGAGCAGTACTTC. The chain combines TRBV3-1 (or the pseudogene TRBV3-2) with TRBJ2-7; unclear D gene. Germline loops: CDR1 LGHDT, CDR2 YNNKEL (reference sequence). V gave up 4 bases and J gave up 0 bases, with 10 bases separating them. The CDR3 extends over 14 amino acids.

The gene calls are TRBV3-1 (or the pseudogene TRBV3-2) and TRBJ1-2; 7 bases are a match to TRBD1. Germline CDR1 and CDR2: LGHDT and YNNKEL (reference sequence). This CDR3 has 13 residues. The V and J ends lost 3 bases and 4 bases, in that order; junction bases with no gene match: 2. CDR3 sequence reads: CASSQRDSYGYTF. The CDR3 DNA reads as TGTGCCAGCAGCCAGAGGGACAGCTATGGCTACACCTTC.

This clone was observed a handful of times. The chain has TRBV5-1 and TRBJ2-3; 8 bases map to TRBD2. V was clipped by 0 bases and J by 0 bases; unmatched bases: 0. The CDR3 is 15 amino acids. Germline V gene lookup returns CDR1 SGHRS and CDR2 YFSETQ. CDR3 sequence reads: CASSLERGSTDTQYF. CDR3 in DNA: TGCGCCAGCAGCTTGGAGCGGGGGAGCACAGATACGCAGTATTTT.

The chain joins TRBV5-4 to TRBJ1-4; D might be TRBD1 (6 bases). Germline CDR1 SGHNT, CDR2 YYREEE (reference sequence). The CDR3 totals 16 residues. Trimming removed 0 bases at V and 3 bases at J, with 12 bases between. In DNA, the CDR3 is TGTGCCAGCAGCTTGGATCCCGGACAGTCTAATGAAAAACTGTTTTTT. Amino acids: CASSLDPGQSNEKLFF.

This chain links TRBV7-9 with TRBJ2-1; 10 nucleotides align to TRBD1. The CDR3 is 14 residues long. The junction had 4 bases not matched to a gene; V was cut back by 4 bases and J by 7 bases. CDR1 SEHNR and CDR2 FQNEAQ come from the germline V gene (reference sequence). The CDR3 loop is CASSWKGQGNEQFF. In nucleotides, the CDR3 is TGTGCCAGCAGCTGGAAGGGACAGGGGAATGAGCAGTTCTTC.

The chain has TRBV28 and TRBJ2-7, with 7 positions matching TRBD1. Trimming at V came to 6 bases and at J to 1 base, leaving 6 bases not matched to a gene. The CDR3 runs to 14 residues. Germline-derived CDR1 and CDR2 are MDHEN and SYDVKM. CDR3 sequence: CASRSQGSSYEQYF. The CDR3, as DNA: TGTGCCAGCAGATCACAGGGGTCGTCCTACGAGCAGTACTTC.

The chain uses TRBV5-1 and TRBJ1-6, with D maybe TRBD1 (5 bases). This CDR3 comprises 16 residues. Germline values: CDR1 SGHRS, CDR2 YFSETQ. V dropped 4 bases and J dropped 7 bases, with 18 bases sitting between them. CDR3 loop: CASSRLDRGSNSPLHF. In DNA form, the CDR3 reads TGCGCCAGCAGCCGTCTTGATAGGGGTAGCAATTCACCCCTCCACTTT. The full variable domain, rest sourced from reference TRBV5-1 and TRBJ1-6, is KAGVTQTPRYLIKTRGQQVTLSCSPISGHRSVSWYQQTPGQGLQFLFEYFSETQRNKGNFPGRFSGRQFSNSRSEMNVSTLELGDSALYLCASSRLDRGSNSPLHFGNGTRLTVT.